The clone carrying this TCR beta chain was observed many times. Its antigen is unidentified. The sample comes from a study of neurological immune-mediated disorders. 5'RACE generated cDNA with 10-nucleotide random UMIs. From 15-18 subjects, every sequencing run obtained over 190 million TCR-beta sequences. MiXCR, run by TCRdb on the 5' RACE reads, gives a single entry per CDR3 protein. The sample lists tens of thousands of distinct CDR3 sequences; roughly 10% were seen once. Regarding the study as a whole: Whereas HTLV-1-associated myelopathy showed the most TCR clonal expansion, multiple sclerosis showed the least, with levels below those of healthy controls.

Germline V gene sequence: CDR1 DFQATT, CDR2 SNEGSKA (reference sequence). V shed 3 bases, J shed 3 bases, and the junction held 5 bases outside the gene matches. The CDR3 is 14 amino acids. Noted time point: longitudinal time-point 2. Source material was 2 million unsorted PBMCs, stored at -80 °C in RNAlater. The chain carries TRBV20-1 and TRBJ2-1; 7 nucleotides align to TRBD2. This receptor was taken from a man aged 30 to 39 in good health. Sequenced input: PBMCs. CDR3 sequence (DNA): TGCAGTGCTAGGGCGCTAGCGGTCTACAATGAGCAGTTCTTC. The encoded protein is CSARALAVYNEQFF.